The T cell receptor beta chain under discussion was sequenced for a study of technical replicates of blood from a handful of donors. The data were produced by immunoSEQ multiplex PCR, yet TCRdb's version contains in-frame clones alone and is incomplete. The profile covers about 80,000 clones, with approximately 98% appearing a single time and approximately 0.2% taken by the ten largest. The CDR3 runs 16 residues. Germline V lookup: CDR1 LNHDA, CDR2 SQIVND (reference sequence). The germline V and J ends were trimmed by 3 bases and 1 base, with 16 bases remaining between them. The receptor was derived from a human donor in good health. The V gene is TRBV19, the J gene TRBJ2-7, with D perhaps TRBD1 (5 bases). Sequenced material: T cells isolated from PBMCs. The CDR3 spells CASSIGAGSLSYEQYF. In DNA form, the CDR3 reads TGTGCCAGTAGTATTGGGGCCGGAAGCTTGTCCTACGAGCAGTACTTC.